The entry below describes one TCR beta chain. Its antigen is unknown. No qualities accompany the bases; no much larger clone lies one base away. V loses 2 bases, J loses 2 bases, and the germline ends lie 13 bases apart. From the cysteine up to the phenylalanine, the CDR3 has a length of 16 residues. Only CDR3 DNA remains: 48 bases, in frame from the first base. As encoded in the germline V gene, CDR1 is SGHTS while CDR2 is YDEGEE. The data derive from a study of the immune and genomic landscape of osteosarcoma (dated by TCRdb to 2020 to 2022). Regarding the study in general: The overall cohort included 45 to 60 pediatric and adult patients with high-grade osteosarcoma, and the median age at diagnosis was 27 years (range 5-81). Poor-risk disease was overrepresented in the cohort, as 73% of patients had an unfavorable pathologic response to standard therapy and approximately 67% had died. In the overall cohort, more than 45% of patients were male, and localized disease at diagnosis was presented by 75% to 85% of patients. Osteosarcoma specimens were profiled with whole genome, RNA and T-cell receptor sequencing plus immunohistochemistry and reverse phase protein arrays so that immunogenic potential could be defined. To characterize the osteosarcoma immunogenomic landscape, the TCR sequencing results were combined with transcriptome, protein array and immunostaining data. The goal of the study was to explain why immune checkpoint inhibitors have shown limited clinical activity in osteosarcoma. Each of a few patients provided a couple of samples from the same tumor site. What the work shows at the level of the full study, not this receptor alone: The clonality benchmarks were taken from external normal skin and healthy peripheral blood data instead of from matched normal tissue. Productive TCR clonality was low overall, averaging around 0.082 with a maximum of 0.3, suggesting limited T-cell clonal expansion. Matched blood was collected from only a couple of patients, alongside the frozen tumor specimens. In five cases, the repertoire was dominated by a single hyperexpanded clone, and fewer than 100 T-cell clonotypes were detected in all five cases. Although TCR productive clonality was higher in the immune-hot C3 cluster than in the cold C1 cluster, TCR productive clonality was still low overall. Sample size was not determined by any statistical method, because osteosarcoma is rare and every possible sample was collected.

The tumors sampled were post-treatment primary, local recurrence and metastasis specimens taken from patients with a poor prognosis. TCR beta chain CDR3 regions were immunosequenced using the ImmunoSEQ Assay (Adaptive Biotechnologies). Turning to the authors' computational methods: TCRB rearrangements, read counts, read proportions and gene usage were exported through the ImmunoSEQ Analyzer platform. T-cell clonality was calculated from productive rearrangements as 1 minus Pielou's evenness. In the clonal space homeostasis analysis, clonotypes were binned as rare, small, medium, large or hyperexpanded (0.01 to 1 of the repertoire). TCR productive clonality was compared across immune clusters C1, C2 and C3 using the Wilcoxon rank sum test. TCRdb carries this immuneACCESS record with in-frame sequences only. Its versions omit some clonotypes, under half of them owing to an unresolved V gene in the studies checked, with the rest unexplained. That table gives V, J and clone size, and the DNA gave D and trimming. Recorded for this sample are thousands of clones; almost 70% of them occurred a single time. The ten largest clonotypes hold approximately 16% of the sample.

The sequencing sample was made of osteosarcoma tumor tissue from the lung. The V and J segments used are TRBV5-8 and TRBJ2-2, with no confidently assigned D gene. The origin of this receptor is a human donor with osteosarcoma. The DNA is as follows: TGTGCCAGCAGCTTATTCGTTCAGACCAACACCGGGGAGCTGTTTTTT. Its translation is CASSLFVQTNTGELFF.